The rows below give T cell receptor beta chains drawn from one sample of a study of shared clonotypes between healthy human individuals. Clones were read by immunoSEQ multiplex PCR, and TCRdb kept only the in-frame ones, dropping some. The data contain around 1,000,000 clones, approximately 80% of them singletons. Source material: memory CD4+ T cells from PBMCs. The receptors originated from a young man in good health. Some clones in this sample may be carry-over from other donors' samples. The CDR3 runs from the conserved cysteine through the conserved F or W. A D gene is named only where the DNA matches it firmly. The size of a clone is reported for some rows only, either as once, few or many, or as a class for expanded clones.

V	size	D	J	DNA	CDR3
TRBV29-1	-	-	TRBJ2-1	TGCAGCGTTGAAGATAGCAGGGTCTTCAATGAGCAGTTCTTC	CSVEDSRVFNEQFF
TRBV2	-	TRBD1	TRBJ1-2	TGTGCCAGCAGTGAAGAGGGACAGATCTATGGCTACACCTTC	CASSEEGQIYGYTF
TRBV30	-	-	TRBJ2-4	TGTGCCTGGAGTAGGGGACCCAAAAACATTCAGTACTTC	CAWSRGPKNIQYF
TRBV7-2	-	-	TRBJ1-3	TGTGCCAGCAGCCGATTTGAGGGCACCATATATTTT	CASSRFEGTIYF
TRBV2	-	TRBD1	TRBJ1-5	TGTGCCAGCAGCCCCAGGGGGCATAGCAATCAGCCCCAGCATTTT	CASSPRGHSNQPQHF
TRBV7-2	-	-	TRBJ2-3	TGTGCCAGCAGTTCCGAGGTGGAAGATACGCAGTATTTT	CASSSEVEDTQYF
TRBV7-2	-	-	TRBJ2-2	TGTGCCAGCAGCTTAGCGAGGGGAGGTGGGGAGCTGTTTTTT	CASSLARGGGELFF
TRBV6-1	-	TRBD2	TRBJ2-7	TGTGCCAGCAGTTCTAGCGGAAACTCCTACGAGCAGTACTTC	CASSSSGNSYEQYF
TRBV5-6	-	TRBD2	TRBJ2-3	TGTGCCAGCAGCTTCGGGACTAGCGGGGATACGCAGTATTTT	CASSFGTSGDTQYF
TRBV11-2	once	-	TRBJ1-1	TGTGCCAGCAGCTTAGGATATGCTATCCCGGGGGCTTTCTTT	CASSLGYAIPGAFF
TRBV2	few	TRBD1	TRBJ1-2	TGTGCCAGCAGTGAAGGGACAGGAGGAAGCTACACCTTC	CASSEGTGGSYTF
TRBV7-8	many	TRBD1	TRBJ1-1	TGTGCCAGCAGCTGGTCAGGGGGCGGGAACACTGAAGCTTTCTTT	CASSWSGGGNTEAFF
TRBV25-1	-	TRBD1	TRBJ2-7	TGTGCCAGCAGTGAATCAGGGGTAAGGACAGGGGTCCACGAGCAGTACTTC	CASSESGVRTGVHEQYF
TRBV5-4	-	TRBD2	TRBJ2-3	TGTGCCAGCAGCTTGGCTAGCGGGAGTGCAGATACGCAGTATTTT	CASSLASGSADTQYF
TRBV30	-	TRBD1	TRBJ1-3	TGTGCCTGGAGTGTAAGGACAGGGGGTTCCGGAAACACCATATATTTT	CAWSVRTGGSGNTIYF
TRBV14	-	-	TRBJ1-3	TGTGCCAGCAGCCAAAGGAGTACTTTCGGAAACACCATATATTTT	CASSQRSTFGNTIYF
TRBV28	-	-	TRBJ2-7	TGTGCCAGCATAAATGCTCACTACGAGCAGTACTTC	CASINAHYEQYF
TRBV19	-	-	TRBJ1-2	TGTGCCAGTAGTATAAGGACGACCTATGGCTACACCTTC	CASSIRTTYGYTF
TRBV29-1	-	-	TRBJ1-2	TGCAGCGTGGTTTTTAACTATGGCTACACCTTC	CSVVFNYGYTF
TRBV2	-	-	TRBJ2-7	TGTGCCAGCGGCCAGGACGGGGGTAGGGGGGCCTACGAGCAGTACTTC	CASGQDGGRGAYEQYF
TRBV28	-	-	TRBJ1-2	TGTGCCAGCAGGGGATCGAAATATGGCTACACCTTC	CASRGSKYGYTF
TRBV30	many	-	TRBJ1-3	TGTGCCTGGGGCAGGGTGGGTGGAAACACCATATATTTT	CAWGRVGGNTIYF
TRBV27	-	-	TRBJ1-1	TGTGCCAGCAGTTTATTTCGGGGGTGGCCTGAAGCTTTCTTT	CASSLFRGWPEAFF
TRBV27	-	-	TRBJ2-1	TGTGCCAGCAGTTTGTCCAGGGGAGTCGGTGAGCAGTTCTTC	CASSLSRGVGEQFF
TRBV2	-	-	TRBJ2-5	TGTGCCGGAAAGGGAGCCCAAGAGACCCAGTACTTC	CAGKGAQETQYF
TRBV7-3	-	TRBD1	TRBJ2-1	TGTGCCAGCAGCTCCACAGGGGTCTCCTACAATGAGCAGTTCTTC	CASSSTGVSYNEQFF
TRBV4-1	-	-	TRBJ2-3	TGCGCCAGCAGCCCTTACAAGGGAGGGGGGACAGATACGCAGTATTTT	CASSPYKGGGTDTQYF
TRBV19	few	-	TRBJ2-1	TGTGCCAGTAGTAAACTATCGACAGTCAGTAACTACAATGAGCAGTTCTTC	CASSKLSTVSNYNEQFF
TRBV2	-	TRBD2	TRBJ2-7	TGTGCCAGCAGCGAAACTAGCGGGAGATACAACGAGCAGTACTTC	CASSETSGRYNEQYF
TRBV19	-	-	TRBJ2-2	TGTGCCAGTACCATGGAAGCCCCGGCGGGAAATACCGGGGAGCTGTTTTTT	CASTMEAPAGNTGELFF
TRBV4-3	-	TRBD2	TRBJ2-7	TGCGCCAGCAGCCAAGATTCAAGCGGGAACGCCTACGAGCAGTACTTC	CASSQDSSGNAYEQYF
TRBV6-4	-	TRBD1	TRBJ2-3	TGTGCCAGCAGTGACTCCGCAGGGGGTAGCACAGATACGCAGTATTTT	CASSDSAGGSTDTQYF
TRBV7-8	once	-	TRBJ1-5	TGTGCCAGCAGCTTTCGCGGTGAGCCCCAGCATTTT	CASSFRGEPQHF
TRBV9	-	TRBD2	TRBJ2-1	TGTGCCAGCAGCGTAGGGGCTAGCGGGAGGGCTCAATACAATGAGCAGTTCTTC	CASSVGASGRAQYNEQFF
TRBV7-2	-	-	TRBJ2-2	TGTGCCAGCAGCTCCCCTCGTGGGGTCTGGGGGGGGGAGCTGTTTTTT	CASSSPRGVWGGELFF
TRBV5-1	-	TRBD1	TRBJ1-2	TGCGCCAGCAGCTCAACAGGGGTAGCTAACTATGGCTACACCTTC	CASSSTGVANYGYTF
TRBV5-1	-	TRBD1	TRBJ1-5	TGCGCCAGCAGCTTGGGGGACAGATATAGCAATCAGCCCCAGCATTTT	CASSLGDRYSNQPQHF
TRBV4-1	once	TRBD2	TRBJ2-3	TGCGCCAGCAGCCCCGGCCCCTGGACTAGCGGGAGAGGGACAGATACGCAGTATTTT	CASSPGPWTSGRGTDTQYF
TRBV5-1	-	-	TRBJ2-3	TGCGCCAGCAGCTTGGCCGTACGACCAGATACGCAGTATTTT	CASSLAVRPDTQYF
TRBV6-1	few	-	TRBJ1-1	TGTGCCAGCAGTGAAGGGAGGGGGACTGAAGCTTTCTTT	CASSEGRGTEAFF
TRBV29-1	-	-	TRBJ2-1	TGCAGCGTTGAAGATCAGGCGAGGGGACAGTTCTTC	CSVEDQARGQFF
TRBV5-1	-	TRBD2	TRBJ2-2	TGCGCCAGCAGCCCAGGACTAGCCTTGAACACCGGGGAGCTGTTTTTT	CASSPGLALNTGELFF
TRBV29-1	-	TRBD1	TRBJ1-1	TGCAGCGTTGAGGGACAGGGCTACACTGAAGCTTTCTTT	CSVEGQGYTEAFF
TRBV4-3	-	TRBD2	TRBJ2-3	TGCGCCAGCAGCCAGATGACTAGCGGGATCACAGATACGCAGTATTTT	CASSQMTSGITDTQYF
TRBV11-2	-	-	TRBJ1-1	TGTGCCAGCAGCTCGAATTGGATGAACACTGAAGCTTTCTTT	CASSSNWMNTEAFF
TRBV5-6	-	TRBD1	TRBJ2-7	TGTGCCAGCAGCTTGGTTGACAGGGATTGGGGTGAGCAGTACTTC	CASSLVDRDWGEQYF
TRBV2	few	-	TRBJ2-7	TGTGCCAGCTCTCCCCGACCCGGCGAGCAGTACTTC	CASSPRPGEQYF
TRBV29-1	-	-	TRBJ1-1	TGCAGCGTTGTGAGGGACGGGTTTATCGCTGAAGCTTTCTTT	CSVVRDGFIAEAFF
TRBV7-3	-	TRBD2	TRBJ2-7	TGTGCCAGCAGCTTACGCCCGGGAGGCTACGAGCAGTACTTC	CASSLRPGGYEQYF
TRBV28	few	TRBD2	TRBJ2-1	TGTGCCAGCTCTAGCGGGAGGGCTAATGAGCAGTTCTTC	CASSSGRANEQFF
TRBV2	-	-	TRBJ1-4	TGTGCCAGCAGACTAATTGGGGTGAAGGGTGAAAAACTGTTTTTT	CASRLIGVKGEKLFF
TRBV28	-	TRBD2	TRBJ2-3	TGTGCCAGCAGTCCTAGCGGGAAGCCTGTGGATACGCAGTATTTT	CASSPSGKPVDTQYF
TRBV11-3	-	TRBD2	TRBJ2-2	TGTGCCAGCAGCTTAGGCAGCGGGAGAGCGAACACCGGGGAGCTGTTTTTT	CASSLGSGRANTGELFF
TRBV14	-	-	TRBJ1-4	TGTGCCAGCAGCCTAGACAGGAAAGAAAAACTGTTTTTT	CASSLDRKEKLFF
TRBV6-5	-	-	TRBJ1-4	TGTGCCAGCAGTTACCTAGGGACCACTAATGAAAAACTGTTTTTT	CASSYLGTTNEKLFF
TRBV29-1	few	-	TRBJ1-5	TGCAGCCTCGCAGGGGCCAGCAATCAGCCCCAGCATTTT	CSLAGASNQPQHF
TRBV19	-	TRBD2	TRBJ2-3	TGTGCCAGTAGTATAGATGGAGCGGGAGGTTTCAGAGATACGCAGTATTTT	CASSIDGAGGFRDTQYF
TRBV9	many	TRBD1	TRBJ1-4	TGTGCCAGCAGCGGAGGGACAGGGGCATTTAATGAAAAACTGTTTTTT	CASSGGTGAFNEKLFF